This is a list of T cell receptor beta chains from one sample in a study of siplizumab effects on memory and regulatory T cells. Profiling relied on immunoSEQ multiplex PCR, and the TCRdb table lists in-frame clones only, not all of them. The sample has around 77,000 clones; about 90% are singletons. The sequenced sample consisted of CD8+ T cells sorted from blood. These receptors were collected from a human donor in good health. The CDR3 runs from the conserved cysteine through the conserved F or W. The order of the fields is clone size, J gene, D gene, V gene, CDR3 protein, CDR3 DNA. D genes are given only for firm matches. Some rows have no size entry. The others give once, few or many, or a class for an expanded clone.

>once|TRBJ1-1|.|TRBV19
CASLLPGGKGFAEAFF
TGTGCCAGTCTACTTCCTGGGGGAAAGGGTTTCGCTGAAGCTTTCTTT
>.|TRBJ2-7|TRBD2|TRBV7-2
CASSLGTSGLGEQYF
TGTGCCAGCAGCTTAGGGACTAGCGGACTAGGGGAGCAGTACTTC
>.|TRBJ2-7|.|TRBV27
CASSPTGTPYEQYF
TGTGCCAGCAGCCCGACCGGGACTCCCTACGAGCAGTACTTC
>.|TRBJ2-2|.|TRBV6-6
CATSFAGELFF
TGTGCCACCTCCTTCGCCGGGGAGCTGTTTTTT
>.|TRBJ2-7|.|TRBV5-1
CASSLVQGSSYEQYF
TGCGCCAGCAGCTTGGTCCAGGGGTCCTCCTACGAGCAGTACTTC
>.|TRBJ2-1|TRBD2|TRBV5-4
CASSFDRLGLAGEQFF
TGTGCCAGCAGCTTTGACCGCCTCGGACTAGCGGGCGAGCAGTTCTTC
>.|TRBJ2-3|.|TRBV5-4
CASSFAHGGTDTQYF
TGTGCCAGCAGCTTTGCCCACGGAGGCACAGATACGCAGTATTTT
>.|TRBJ1-6|.|TRBV5-1
CASSLGPDPPEGLYNSPLHF
TGCGCCAGCAGCTTGGGCCCCGACCCCCCCGAAGGGCTTTATAATTCACCCCTCCACTTT
>once|TRBJ2-5|.|TRBV7-6
CASSSGNDETQYF
TGTGCCAGCAGCTCCGGGAACGATGAGACCCAGTACTTC
>.|TRBJ1-5|.|TRBV19
CASGWDGSNQPQHF
TGTGCCAGTGGTTGGGACGGATCTAATCAGCCCCAGCATTTT
>.|TRBJ2-2|TRBD2|TRBV7-9
CASSLGLVAGELFF
TGTGCCAGCAGCCTTGGACTAGTAGCCGGGGAGCTGTTTTTT
>.|TRBJ1-5|.|TRBV6-1
CASSGPAGNQPQHF
TGTGCCAGCAGCGGCCCGGCAGGGAATCAGCCCCAGCATTTT
>few|TRBJ1-1|.|TRBV29-1
CSVDNPTGLNTEAFF
TGCAGCGTTGACAACCCCACAGGGTTGAACACTGAAGCTTTCTTT
>.|TRBJ2-1|TRBD2|TRBV30
CAWTGTSTYNEQFF
TGTGCCTGGACCGGGACTAGCACCTACAATGAGCAGTTCTTC
>.|TRBJ2-7|TRBD2|TRBV6-5
CASSYGAGDVYEQYF
TGTGCCAGCAGTTACGGAGCGGGAGACGTCTACGAGCAGTACTTC
>.|TRBJ2-5|.|TRBV4-2
CASSQGVETQYF
TGTGCCAGCAGCCAAGGGGTAGAGACCCAGTACTTC
>.|TRBJ2-5|TRBD2|TRBV11-2
CASSPGLAGRWGETQYF
TGTGCCAGCAGCCCAGGACTAGCGGGACGTTGGGGGGAGACCCAGTACTTC
>.|TRBJ2-7|.|TRBV19
CASSTGWHEQYF
TGTGCCAGTAGCACGGGTTGGCACGAGCAGTACTTC
>.|TRBJ2-3|TRBD2|TRBV4-1
CASSQGISGGTDTQYF
TGCGCCAGCAGCCAAGGAATTAGCGGGGGCACAGATACGCAGTATTTT
>.|TRBJ2-7|TRBD1|TRBV30
CAWSAGTGDYEQYF
TGTGCCTGGAGTGCTGGGACAGGGGATTACGAGCAGTACTTC
>.|TRBJ2-1|.|TRBV7-6
CASSPSEGLDNEQFF
TGTGCCAGCAGCCCTAGCGAGGGACTCGACAATGAGCAGTTCTTC
>.|TRBJ2-1|.|TRBV27
CASRRTAEGSYNEQFF
TGTGCCAGCCGCCGAACAGCCGAAGGCTCCTACAATGAGCAGTTCTTC
>.|TRBJ1-1|.|TRBV6-1
CASKGEGTEAFF
TGTGCCTCAAAGGGGGAGGGCACTGAAGCTTTCTTT
>once|TRBJ1-2|.|TRBV29-1
CSVDRGVGYTF
TGCAGCGTTGACCGAGGCGTGGGCTACACCTTC
>.|TRBJ2-7|.|TRBV19
CASSQGPYEQYF
TGTGCCAGTAGCCAGGGGCCCTACGAGCAGTACTTC
>.|TRBJ2-3|.|TRBV14
CASSPKDARTDTQYF
TGTGCCAGCAGTCCGAAGGATGCAAGGACAGATACGCAGTATTTT
>.|TRBJ2-1|.|TRBV27
CASGPTGRHNEQFF
TGTGCCAGCGGGCCGACAGGGAGGCACAATGAGCAGTTCTTC
>once|TRBJ1-2|TRBD1|TRBV5-6
CASSNRQGMSYGYTF
TGTGCCAGCAGCAACCGACAGGGAATGAGCTATGGCTACACCTTC
>.|TRBJ1-1|.|TRBV12-5
CASGLVPQGEAFF
TGTGCTAGTGGTCTTGTACCTCAAGGTGAAGCTTTCTTT
>.|TRBJ1-2|TRBD1|TRBV6-9
CASSVLGTALSYTF
TGTGCCAGCAGTGTACTGGGGACAGCGCTCTCGTACACCTTC